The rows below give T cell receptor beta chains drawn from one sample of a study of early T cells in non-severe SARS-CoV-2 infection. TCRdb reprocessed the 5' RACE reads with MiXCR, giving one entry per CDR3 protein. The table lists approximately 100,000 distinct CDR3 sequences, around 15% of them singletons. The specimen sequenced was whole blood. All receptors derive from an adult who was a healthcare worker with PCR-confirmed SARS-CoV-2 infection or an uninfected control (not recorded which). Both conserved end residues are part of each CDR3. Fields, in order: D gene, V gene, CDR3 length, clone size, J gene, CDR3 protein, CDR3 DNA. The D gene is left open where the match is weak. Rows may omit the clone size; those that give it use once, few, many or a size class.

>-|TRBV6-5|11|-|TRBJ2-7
CASRTNYEQYF
TGTGCCAGCAGGACCAACTACGAGCAGTACTTC
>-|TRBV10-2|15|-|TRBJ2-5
CASSEMGPDRETQYF
TGCGCCAGCAGTGAGATGGGGCCGGATAGAGAGACCCAGTACTTC
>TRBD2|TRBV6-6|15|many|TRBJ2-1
CASSQTSGGYNEQFF
TGTGCCAGCAGCCAGACTAGCGGGGGGTACAATGAGCAGTTCTTC
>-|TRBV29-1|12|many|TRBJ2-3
CSPRVGSDTQYF
TGCAGCCCCAGGGTCGGGTCAGATACGCAGTATTTT
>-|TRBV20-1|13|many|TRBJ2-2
CSARDSGYGELFF
TGCAGTGCTAGAGATTCCGGGTACGGGGAGCTGTTTTTT
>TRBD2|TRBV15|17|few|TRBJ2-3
CATSIRKLAGAPDTQYF
TGTGCCACCAGCATAAGAAAACTAGCGGGGGCCCCAGATACGCAGTATTTT
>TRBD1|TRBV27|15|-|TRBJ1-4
CASSWGQGENEKLFF
TGTGCCAGCAGTTGGGGACAGGGGGAAAATGAAAAACTGTTTTTT
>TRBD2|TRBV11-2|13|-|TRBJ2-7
CASRLGLPYEQYF
TGTGCCAGCAGACTGGGACTACCCTACGAGCAGTACTTC
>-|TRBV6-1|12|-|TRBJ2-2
CASRPQSGELFF
TGTGCCAGCAGGCCGCAGTCTGGGGAGCTGTTTTTT
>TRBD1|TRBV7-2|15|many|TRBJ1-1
CASSFQQGRRAEAFF
TGTGCCAGCAGCTTCCAACAGGGGCGGAGAGCTGAAGCTTTCTTT
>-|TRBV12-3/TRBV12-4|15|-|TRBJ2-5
CASSLLLGVGETQHF
TGTGCCAGCAGTTTACTCCTCGGGGTAGGGGAGACCCAGCACTTC
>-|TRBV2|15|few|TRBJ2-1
CTDSDGAPPYNEQFF
TGTACTGATTCTGACGGGGCGCCCCCCTACAATGAGCAGTTCTTC
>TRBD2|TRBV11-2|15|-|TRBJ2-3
CASSWRGARTDTQYF
TGTGCCAGCAGCTGGCGGGGGGCGAGGACAGATACGCAGTATTTT
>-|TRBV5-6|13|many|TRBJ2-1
CASSARRRREQFF
TGTGCCAGCAGCGCGAGGCGCCGTCGTGAGCAGTTCTTC
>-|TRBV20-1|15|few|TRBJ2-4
CSATTSRSAKNIQYF
TGCAGTGCTACGACATCACGATCAGCCAAAAACATTCAGTACTTC
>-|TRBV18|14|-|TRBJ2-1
CASSPLPGDNEQFF
TGTGCCAGCTCACCGTTACCCGGGGACAACGAGCAGTTCTTC
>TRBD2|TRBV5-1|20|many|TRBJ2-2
CASRQDLGLAGGTNTGELFF
TGCGCCAGCAGACAGGACCTGGGACTAGCGGGGGGAACTAACACCGGGGAGCTGTTTTTT
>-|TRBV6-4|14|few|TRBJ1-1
CASSAENGQIIAFF
TGTGCCAGCAGTGCCGAAAACGGACAGATAATAGCTTTCTTT
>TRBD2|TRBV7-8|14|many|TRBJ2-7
CASSLASGYYEQYF
TGTGCCAGCAGCTTAGCTAGCGGGTACTACGAGCAGTACTTC
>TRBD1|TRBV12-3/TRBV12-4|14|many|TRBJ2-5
CASSPQGVLLGQYF
TGTGCCAGCAGTCCCCAGGGGGTCCTCCTCGGCCAGTACTTC
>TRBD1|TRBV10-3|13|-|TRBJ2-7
CAIARGTGDEQYF
TGTGCCATAGCCAGGGGGACAGGGGACGAGCAGTACTTC
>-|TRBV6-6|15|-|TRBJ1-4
CASSYSLGANEKLFF
TGTGCCAGCAGTTACTCCCTGGGGGCTAATGAAAAACTGTTTTTT
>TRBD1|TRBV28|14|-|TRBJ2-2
CAYSQGDYTGELFF
TGTGCCTACTCGCAGGGGGATTACACCGGGGAGCTGTTTTTT
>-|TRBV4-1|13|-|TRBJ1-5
CASSQEPFQPQHF
TGCGCCAGCAGCCAAGAGCCTTTTCAGCCCCAGCATTTT
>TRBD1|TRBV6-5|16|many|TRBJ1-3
CASSSGTGDSGNTIYF
TGTGCCAGCAGCTCAGGGACAGGCGACTCTGGAAACACCATATATTTT
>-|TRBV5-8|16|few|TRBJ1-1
CASSLARTQPWAEAFF
TGTGCCAGCAGCTTGGCCCGGACACAACCATGGGCTGAAGCTTTCTTT
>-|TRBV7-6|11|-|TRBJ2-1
CASGRTDEQFF
TGTGCCAGCGGCCGGACCGATGAGCAGTTCTTC
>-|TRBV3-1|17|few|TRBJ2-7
CASSQPVRGYSSYEQYF
TGTGCCAGCAGCCAACCCGTCAGGGGATATAGCTCCTACGAGCAGTACTTC
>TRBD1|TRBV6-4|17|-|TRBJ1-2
CASSRGQGVTLNYGYTF
TGTGCCAGCAGTAGGGGACAGGGGGTCACCCTAAACTATGGCTACACCTTC
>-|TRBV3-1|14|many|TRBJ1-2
CASSQENRALGYTF
TGTGCCAGCAGCCAAGAGAACAGGGCCCTCGGCTACACCTTC
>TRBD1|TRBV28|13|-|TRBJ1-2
CASSPDRVYGYTF
TGTGCCAGCAGTCCCGACAGGGTCTATGGCTACACCTTC
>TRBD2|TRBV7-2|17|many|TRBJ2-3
CASSLDFAGGATDTQYF
TGTGCCAGCAGCTTAGACTTCGCGGGGGGGGCCACAGATACGCAGTATTTT
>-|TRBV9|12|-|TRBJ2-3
CASSVNEMTQYF
TGTGCCAGCAGCGTAAATGAGATGACGCAGTATTTT
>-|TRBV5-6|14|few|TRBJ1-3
CASSLRFSGNTIYF
TGTGCCAGCAGCTTGCGCTTCTCTGGAAACACCATATATTTT
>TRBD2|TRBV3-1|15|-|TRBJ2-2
CASSPPSGGFGELFF
TGTGCCAGCAGCCCCCCTAGCGGGGGATTCGGGGAGCTGTTTTTT
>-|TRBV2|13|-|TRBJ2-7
CASSEAPGYEQYF
TGTGCCAGCAGTGAAGCCCCCGGGTACGAGCAGTACTTC
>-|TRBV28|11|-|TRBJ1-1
CAGSLGVEAFF
TGTGCCGGCAGTTTAGGGGTTGAAGCTTTCTTT
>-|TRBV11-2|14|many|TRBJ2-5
CASSLLVQKETQYF
TGTGCCAGCAGCTTATTGGTACAGAAAGAGACCCAGTACTTC
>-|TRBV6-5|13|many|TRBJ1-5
CASSPSRNQPQHF
TGTGCCAGCAGTCCATCACGAAATCAGCCCCAGCATTTT
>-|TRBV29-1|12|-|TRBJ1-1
CSVFGGGTEAFF
TGCAGCGTTTTTGGGGGTGGCACTGAAGCTTTCTTT
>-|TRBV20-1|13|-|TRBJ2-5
CSANTVNQETQYF
TGCAGTGCTAATACAGTAAACCAAGAGACCCAGTACTTC
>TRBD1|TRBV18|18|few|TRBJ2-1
CASQTSVGTGGHGNEQFF
TGTGCCAGCCAGACATCCGTAGGGACAGGGGGTCACGGCAATGAGCAGTTCTTC
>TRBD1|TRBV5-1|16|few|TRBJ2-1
CASSPTGEPRYNEQFF
TGCGCCAGCAGCCCGACAGGGGAGCCCCGCTACAATGAGCAGTTCTTC
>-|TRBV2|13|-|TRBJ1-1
CASSYRVNTEAFF
TGTGCCAGCAGTTACAGGGTAAACACTGAAGCTTTCTTT
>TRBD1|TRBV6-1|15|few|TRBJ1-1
CASRGDREWGTEAFF
TGTGCCAGCAGGGGGGACAGGGAATGGGGCACTGAAGCTTTCTTT